The present T cell receptor (beta chain) was sequenced within a study of identical twins. Study findings and constraints: Modelling approaches yielded underestimates of out-of-frame TCR alpha sharing between monozygotic twins.

A note on this clonotype: Antigen specificity is unknown.

Template switching (which added a universal primer site) was used, and cDNA carried unique molecular identifiers. TCRdb called the 5' RACE reads again in MiXCR, with one record for every CDR3 protein. The sample has under 900,000 distinct CDR3 sequences, approximately 13% seen once. This sample was shared with a second study, whose subject was yellow fever vaccine responses in identical twins.

Sequencing used PBMCs. This clonotype originated in a woman between 18 and 29 years old in good health.

In DNA, the CDR3 is TGTGCCAGCAGCTTTGGCGATATCGAGCAGTACTTC. Translating it yields CASSFGDIEQYF. This sequence joins TRBV13 and TRBJ2-7; D uncertain. V was pared by 3 bases and J by 6 bases, with 9 bases between. The germline V gene encodes CDR1 PRHDT and CDR2 FYEKMQ (reference sequence). The CDR3 length is 12 residues. Full variable domain (rest looked up from reference TRBV13 and TRBJ2-7): AAGVIQSPRHLIKEKRETATLKCYPIPRHDTVYWYQQGPGQDPQFLISFYEKMQSDKGSIPDRFSAQQFSDYHSELNMSSLELGDSALYFCASSFGDIEQYFGPGTRLTVT.